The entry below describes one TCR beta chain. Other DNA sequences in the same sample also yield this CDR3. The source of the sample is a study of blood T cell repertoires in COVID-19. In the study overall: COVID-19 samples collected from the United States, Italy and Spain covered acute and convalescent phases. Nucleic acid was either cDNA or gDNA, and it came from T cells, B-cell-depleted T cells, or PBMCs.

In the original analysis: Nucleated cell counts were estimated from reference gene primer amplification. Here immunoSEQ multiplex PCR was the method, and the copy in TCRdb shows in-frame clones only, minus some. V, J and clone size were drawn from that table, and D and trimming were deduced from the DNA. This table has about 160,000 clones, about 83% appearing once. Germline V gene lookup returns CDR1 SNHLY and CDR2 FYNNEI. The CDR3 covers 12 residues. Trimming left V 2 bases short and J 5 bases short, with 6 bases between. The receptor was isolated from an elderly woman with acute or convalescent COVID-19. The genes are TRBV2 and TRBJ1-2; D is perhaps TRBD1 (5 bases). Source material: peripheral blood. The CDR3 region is CASSERGYGYTF. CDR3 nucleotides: TGTGCCAGCAGTGAAAGGGGTTATGGCTACACCTTC. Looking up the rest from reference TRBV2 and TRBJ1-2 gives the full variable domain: EPEVTQTPSHQVTQMGQEVILRCVPISNHLYFYWYRQILGQKVEFLVSFYNNEISEKSEIFDDQFSVERPDGSNFTLKIRSTKLEDSAMYFCASSERGYGYTFGSGTRLTVV.